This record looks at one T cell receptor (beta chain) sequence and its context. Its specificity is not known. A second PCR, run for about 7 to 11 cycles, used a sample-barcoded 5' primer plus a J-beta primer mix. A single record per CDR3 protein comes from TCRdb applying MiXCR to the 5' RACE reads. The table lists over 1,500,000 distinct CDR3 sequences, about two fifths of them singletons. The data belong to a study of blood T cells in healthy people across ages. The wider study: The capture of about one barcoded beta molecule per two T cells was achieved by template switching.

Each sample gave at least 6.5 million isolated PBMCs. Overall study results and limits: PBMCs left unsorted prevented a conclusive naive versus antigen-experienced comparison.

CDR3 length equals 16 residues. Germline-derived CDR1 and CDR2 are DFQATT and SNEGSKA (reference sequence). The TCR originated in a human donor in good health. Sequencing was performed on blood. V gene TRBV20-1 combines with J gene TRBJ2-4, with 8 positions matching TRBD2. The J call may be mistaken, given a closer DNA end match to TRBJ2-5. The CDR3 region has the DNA TGCAGTGCTAGAAAGGGCGGGGGGCGACCACAAGAGACCCAGTACTTC. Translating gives CSARKGGGRPQETQYF.